In its sample, the clone carrying this T cell receptor beta chain was seen once. This sample was taken from a study of blood T cell repertoires in COVID-19. Generated by immunoSEQ multiplex PCR, the TCRdb table keeps only in-frame clones and is missing some. This table has 150,000 to 200,000 clones, about 87% appearing once. The germline CDR1 and CDR2 sequences are SGHTS and YDEGEE. The CDR3 spans 15 residues. The junction had 5 bases not matched to a gene; V was cut back by 4 bases and J by 1 base. Material: peripheral blood. The TCR comes from a woman under 30 who had recovered from COVID-19. The J gene is TRBJ2-7, the V gene TRBV5-8; 10 nucleotides agree with TRBD1. The chain's CDR3 is CASSTGTGASYEQYF. The CDR3 DNA reads TGTGCCAGCAGCACCGGGACAGGGGCTTCCTACGAGCAGTACTTC.